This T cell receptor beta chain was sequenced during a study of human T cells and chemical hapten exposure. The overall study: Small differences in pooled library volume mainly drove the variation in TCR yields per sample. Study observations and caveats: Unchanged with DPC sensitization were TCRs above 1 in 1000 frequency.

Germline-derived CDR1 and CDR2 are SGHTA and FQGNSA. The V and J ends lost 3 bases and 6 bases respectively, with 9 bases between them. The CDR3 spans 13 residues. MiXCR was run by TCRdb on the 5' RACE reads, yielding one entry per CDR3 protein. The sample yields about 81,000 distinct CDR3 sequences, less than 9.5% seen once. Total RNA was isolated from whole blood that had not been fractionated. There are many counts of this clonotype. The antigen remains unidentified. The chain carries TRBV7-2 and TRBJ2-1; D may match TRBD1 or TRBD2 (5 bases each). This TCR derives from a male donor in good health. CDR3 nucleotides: TGTGCCAGCAGCTTCCGGGACCCCAATGAGCAGTTCTTC. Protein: CASSFRDPNEQFF.